This T cell receptor beta chain was identified in a study of blood T cell repertoires in COVID-19 (dated by TCRdb to 2020 to 2021). About the investigation overall: The collaborator samples originated in the United States, Italy and Spain and spanned the acute and convalescent phases of COVID-19. Samples were obtained from the ongoing ImmuneRACE study (first 160 participants) and from over a thousand subjects provided by 6 global collaborators. Where available, HLA class I and class II types were obtained from metadata supplied by the sample provider rather than from assay-based typing. The prospective study material was composed of cDNA or gDNA derived from T cells, B-cell-depleted T cells, or PBMCs. The repertoires were made available in a free public database intended to serve as a resource for research on the immune response to SARS-CoV-2. Sample metadata almost always included a de-identified subject ID, COVID-19 status, age in years and sex. The dataset comprised deeply sampled blood TCRbeta repertoires from subjects exposed to, actively infected with, or recovered from COVID-19.

A note on this clone: The antigen it binds to is not known. No clone much larger than this one lies a single base away; base qualities are absent.

The immunoSEQ Assay, a bias-controlled multiplex PCR, was used to amplify TCRbeta CDR3 regions from genomic DNA. Per the source publication's procedure: The number of nucleated cells in each sample was estimated from the amplification of reference gene primers within the assay. To quantify the absolute abundance of each unique TCRbeta CDR3 rearrangement, sequence reads were collapsed and filtered. For each sample, productive Simpson clonality was calculated as the square root of Simpson's diversity index over productive rearrangements. TCRdb limited this immuneACCESS table to in-frame rearrangements with V and J called. A share of clones is missing; checked studies link under half to unresolved V genes, and the rest is unexplained. V and J calls plus clone size are reproduced from that table; the DNA served to infer D and trimming. A total of 100,000 to 150,000 clones appear in this sample, roughly four fifths of them only once. The ten top clones hold 9% to 13% of the sample.

The full study reports these points: How much clinical and demographic metadata was included differed by source and by participant, and the metadata was provided uncurated.

Each collaborating institution followed its own protocols to collect whole blood in K2EDTA tubes. For TCRbeta analysis, collaborators shipped samples as frozen whole blood, isolated PBMCs, or DNA extracted from either of those sample types. Based on the germline V gene (reference sequence), the CDR1 and CDR2 sequences are SGHNT and YYREEE. V lost 3 bases and J lost 0 bases, and the count of bases not matched to a germline gene is 7. The cysteine opens and the phenylalanine closes a CDR3 of 17 amino acids. Of the read, only the CDR3 DNA is kept; its 51 bases are in frame from base 1. This sequence was found in a human donor in a cohort sampled during active COVID-19. The V gene is TRBV5-4 and the J gene is TRBJ2-5; 11 nucleotides in the junction match TRBD2. Sequenced input: peripheral blood. The CDR3 loop reads CASSSGLAEKYQETQYF. Here is the DNA: TGTGCCAGCAGCTCGGGACTAGCGGAAAAGTACCAAGAGACCCAGTACTTC.